This T cell receptor (beta chain) is drawn from a study of T cells in Graves' hyperthyroidism and ophthalmopathy. On the study more broadly: Peripheral blood collection took place at initial diagnosis, before any treatment. Study-wide points: The model made its ophthalmopathy prediction, and onset followed a median approximately 6 months later. Researchers found most expanded thyroid clonotypes above 0.001 in blood as well.

Amplified TCR beta CDR3 regions derived from RNA transcripts. HTBI primers were employed in a first-round RT-PCR of the TCR CDR3. TCRdb redid the calling of the multiplex PCR reads with MiXCR, one entry per CDR3 protein. The table shows around 530,000 distinct CDR3 sequences, with about 15% occurring only once. Germline lookup yields CDR1 LGHDT and CDR2 YNNKEL (reference sequence). Between the trimmed V and J ends, which lost 6 bases and 5 bases, there was a span of 8 bases. There are 11 residues in the CDR3. The sample holds many counts of this clonotype. Its antigen is not identified. Sequenced material: blood. The receptor's source is a woman between 18 and 29 years old with Graves' ophthalmopathy. V is TRBV3-1 and J is TRBJ2-7, with D tentatively TRBD2 (5 bases). Here the CDR3 reads CASRLGDEQYF. In nucleotides, the CDR3 is TGTGCCAGCAGGCTCGGGGACGAGCAGTACTTC.